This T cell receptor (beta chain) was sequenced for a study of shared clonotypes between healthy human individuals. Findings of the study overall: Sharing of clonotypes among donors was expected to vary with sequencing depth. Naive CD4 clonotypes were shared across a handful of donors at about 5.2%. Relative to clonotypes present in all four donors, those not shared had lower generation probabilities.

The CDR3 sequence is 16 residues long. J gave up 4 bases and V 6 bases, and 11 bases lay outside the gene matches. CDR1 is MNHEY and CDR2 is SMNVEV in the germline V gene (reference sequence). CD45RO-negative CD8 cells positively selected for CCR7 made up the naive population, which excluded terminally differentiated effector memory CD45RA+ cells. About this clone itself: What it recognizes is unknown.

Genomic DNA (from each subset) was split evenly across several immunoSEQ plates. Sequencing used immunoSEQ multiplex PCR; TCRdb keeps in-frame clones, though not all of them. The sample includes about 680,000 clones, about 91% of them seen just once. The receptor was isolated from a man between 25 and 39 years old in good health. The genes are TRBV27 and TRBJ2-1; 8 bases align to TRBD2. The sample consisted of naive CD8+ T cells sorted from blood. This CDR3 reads CASSKGGVAGYNEQFF. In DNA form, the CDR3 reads TGTGCCAGCAGCAAAGGGGGAGTAGCGGGATACAATGAGCAGTTCTTC.